These T cell receptor beta chains were read from a single sample in a study of T cell repertoires in Merkel cell carcinoma. Using immunoSEQ multiplex PCR, the repertoire was profiled, and TCRdb retains in-frame clones only, with some absent. In the table there are about 14,000 clones, around 74% of which are singletons. Sequencing used tumor tissue. The receptors shown here come from an adult with Merkel cell carcinoma. Each CDR3 is given with its conserved first and last residue. A D gene is named only where the DNA matches it firmly. A clone size is listed for some rows: how often the clone was seen (once, few, many), or a class if it is expanded.

J gene	clone size	D gene	V gene	CDR3 DNA	CDR3 protein
TRBJ2-5	-	TRBD1	TRBV2	TGTGCCAGCACGGTGGGACAGCAAGAGACCCAGTACTTC	CASTVGQQETQYF
TRBJ2-1	-	-	TRBV16	TGTGCCAGCAGCCAATCTAGAATCGGGGGTAAGAATGAGCAGTTCTTC	CASSQSRIGGKNEQFF
TRBJ1-1	-	TRBD1	TRBV7-9	TGTGCCAGCAGCGACGACGGACAGGGGAACACTGAAGCTTTCTTT	CASSDDGQGNTEAFF
TRBJ1-5	-	TRBD1	TRBV7-9	TGTGCCAGCAGCTTAGGGACAGGGGATCAGCCCCAGCATTTT	CASSLGTGDQPQHF
TRBJ2-1	-	TRBD2	TRBV3-1/TRBV3-2	TGTGCCAGCAGCCTCTCAGGACTAGCAGAGAACAATGAGCAGTTCTTC	CASSLSGLAENNEQFF
TRBJ1-1	-	-	TRBV9	TGTGCCAGCAGCGTAGGGGTTCTTGACCCTGAAGCTTTCTTT	CASSVGVLDPEAFF
TRBJ1-1	-	-	TRBV6-5	TGTGCCAGCAGTCCTAGGGACGGCGGGGGTACTGAAGCTTTCTTT	CASSPRDGGGTEAFF
TRBJ2-7	once	-	TRBV6-6	TGTGCCAGCAGTTACTCGAGGGGGTACGAGCAGTACTTC	CASSYSRGYEQYF
TRBJ2-1	-	TRBD2	TRBV6-1	TGTGCCAGCAGTGAAGAAGCGGGAGGGCGAAATGAGCAGTTCTTC	CASSEEAGGRNEQFF
TRBJ2-2	-	-	TRBV10-3	TGTGCCACCGGACAGAACACCGGGGAGCTGTTTTTT	CATGQNTGELFF
TRBJ1-1	few	-	TRBV10-3	TGTGCCATCCGGCAGGGTGGGATGAACACTGAAGCTTTCTTT	CAIRQGGMNTEAFF
TRBJ1-1	-	-	TRBV10-3	TGTGCCATCAGTGAGTCTCGGGAGAGACGGGGAGAAGCTTTCTTT	CAISESRERRGEAFF
TRBJ2-7	few	TRBD2	TRBV7-9	TGTGCCAGCAGCTTAGTCACTAGCGGGTCCTACGAGCAGTACTTC	CASSLVTSGSYEQYF
TRBJ1-2	-	-	TRBV6-4	TGTGCCAGCAGTGAGGGGGCCTCTGGTTTTGGCTACACCTTC	CASSEGASGFGYTF
TRBJ1-5	-	-	TRBV9	TGTGCCAGCAGCCGAGGAGGGCAGCCCCAGCATTTT	CASSRGGQPQHF
TRBJ1-4	few	TRBD1	TRBV9	TGTGCCAGCAGCAAAAGCGGACAGGGATACAATGAAAAACTGTTTTTT	CASSKSGQGYNEKLFF
TRBJ2-5	-	TRBD2	TRBV7-2	TGTGCCAGCAGCCCAGGACTAGCGGGGTGGGAGACCCAGTACTTC	CASSPGLAGWETQYF
TRBJ2-7	few	TRBD2	TRBV29-1	TGCAGCGTGGGGACTAGGGGGGTCTCCTACGAGCAGTACTTC	CSVGTRGVSYEQYF
TRBJ1-1	-	-	TRBV10-3	TGTGCCATCAGTGGGGGCTTGAACACTGAAGCTTTCTTT	CAISGGLNTEAFF